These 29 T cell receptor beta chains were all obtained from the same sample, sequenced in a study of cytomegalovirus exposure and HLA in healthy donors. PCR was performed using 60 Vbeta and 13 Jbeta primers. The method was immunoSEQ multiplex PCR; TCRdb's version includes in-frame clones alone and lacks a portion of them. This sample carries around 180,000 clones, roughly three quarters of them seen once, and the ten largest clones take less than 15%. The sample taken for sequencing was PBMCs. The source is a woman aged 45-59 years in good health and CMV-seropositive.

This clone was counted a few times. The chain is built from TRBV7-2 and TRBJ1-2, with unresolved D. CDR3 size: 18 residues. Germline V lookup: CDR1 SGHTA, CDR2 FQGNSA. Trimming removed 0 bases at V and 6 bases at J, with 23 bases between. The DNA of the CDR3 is TGTGCCAGCAGCTTAGCAGGCGGCGCCTTCGGCCAACTGGATGGCTACACCTTC. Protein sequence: CASSLAGGAFGQLDGYTF.

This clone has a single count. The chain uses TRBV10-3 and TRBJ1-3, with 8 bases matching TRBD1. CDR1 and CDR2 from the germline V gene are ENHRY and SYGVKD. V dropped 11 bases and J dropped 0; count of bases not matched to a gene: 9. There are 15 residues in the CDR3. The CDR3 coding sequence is TGTGCCGCGTGGGACAGGCGCTTCTCTGGAAACACCATATATTTT. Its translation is CAAWDRRFSGNTIYF.

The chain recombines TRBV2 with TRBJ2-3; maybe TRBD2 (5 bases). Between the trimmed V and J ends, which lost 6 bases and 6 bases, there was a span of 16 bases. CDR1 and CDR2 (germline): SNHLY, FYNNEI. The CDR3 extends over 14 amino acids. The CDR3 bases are TGTGCCAGCAGCCTACGGGAAGGACTGGATACGCAGTATTTT. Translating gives CASSLREGLDTQYF.

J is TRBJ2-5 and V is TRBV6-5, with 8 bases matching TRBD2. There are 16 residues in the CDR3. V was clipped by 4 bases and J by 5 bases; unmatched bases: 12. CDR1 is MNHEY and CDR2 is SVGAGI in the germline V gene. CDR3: CASSSRASGRWETQYF. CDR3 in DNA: TGTGCCAGCAGTTCCCGGGCTAGCGGGCGGTGGGAGACCCAGTACTTC.

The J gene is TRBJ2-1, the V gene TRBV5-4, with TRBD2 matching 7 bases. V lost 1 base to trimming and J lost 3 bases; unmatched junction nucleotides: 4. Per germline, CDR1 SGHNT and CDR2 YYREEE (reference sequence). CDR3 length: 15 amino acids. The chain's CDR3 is CASSLSSGGYNEQFF. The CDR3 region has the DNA TGTGCCAGCAGCTTGAGTTCGGGGGGCTACAATGAGCAGTTCTTC.

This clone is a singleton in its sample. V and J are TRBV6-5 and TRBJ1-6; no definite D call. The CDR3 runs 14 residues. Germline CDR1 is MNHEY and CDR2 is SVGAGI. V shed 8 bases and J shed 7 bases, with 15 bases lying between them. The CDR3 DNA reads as TGTGCCAGCTACGCCCTGAGAAGCAATTCACCCCTCCACTTT. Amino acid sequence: CASYALRSNSPLHF.

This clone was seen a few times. The CDR3 nucleotides are TGTGCCAGCAGTGAAAGTCAATTCGGGAAAGATACGCAGTATTTT. Amino acid sequence: CASSESQFGKDTQYF. The chain links TRBV25-1 to TRBJ2-3, with D possibly matching TRBD2 (5 bases). The germline V gene has CDR1 MGHDK and CDR2 SYGVNS. The CDR3 length is 15 residues. Trimming removed 2 bases from V and 5 bases from J, with 14 bases in between.

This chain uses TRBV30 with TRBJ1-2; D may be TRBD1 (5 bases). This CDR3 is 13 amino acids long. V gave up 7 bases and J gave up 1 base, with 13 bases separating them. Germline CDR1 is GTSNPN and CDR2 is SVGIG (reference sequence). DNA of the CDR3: TGTGCCTCAGGAACGGGGGGTAACTATGGCTACACCTTC. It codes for CASGTGGNYGYTF.

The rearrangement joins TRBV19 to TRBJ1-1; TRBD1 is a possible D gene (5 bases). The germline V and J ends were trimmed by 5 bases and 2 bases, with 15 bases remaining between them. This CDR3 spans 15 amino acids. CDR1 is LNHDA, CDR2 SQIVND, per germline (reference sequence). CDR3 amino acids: CASSLRGYQNTEAFF. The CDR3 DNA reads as TGTGCCAGTAGTCTTAGGGGCTATCAAAACACTGAAGCTTTCTTT.

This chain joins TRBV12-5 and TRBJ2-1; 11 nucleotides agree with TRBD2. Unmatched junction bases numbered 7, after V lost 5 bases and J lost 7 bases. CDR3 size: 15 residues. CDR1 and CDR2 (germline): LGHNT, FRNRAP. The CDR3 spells CASGPNGLAGNEQFF. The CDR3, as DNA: TGTGCTAGTGGTCCAAACGGACTAGCGGGTAATGAGCAGTTCTTC.

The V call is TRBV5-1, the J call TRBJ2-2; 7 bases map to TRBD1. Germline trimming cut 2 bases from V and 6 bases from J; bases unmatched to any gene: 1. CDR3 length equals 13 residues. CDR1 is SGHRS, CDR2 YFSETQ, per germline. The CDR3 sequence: CASSLDRAGELFF. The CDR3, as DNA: TGCGCCAGCAGCTTAGACAGGGCCGGGGAGCTGTTTTTT.

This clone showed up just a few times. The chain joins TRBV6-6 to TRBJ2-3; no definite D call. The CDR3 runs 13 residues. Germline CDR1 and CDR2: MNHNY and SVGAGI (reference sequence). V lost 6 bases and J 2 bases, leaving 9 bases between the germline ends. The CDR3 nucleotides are TGTGCCAGCAGCCGAGGTTCCACAGATACGCAGTATTTT. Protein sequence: CASSRGSTDTQYF.

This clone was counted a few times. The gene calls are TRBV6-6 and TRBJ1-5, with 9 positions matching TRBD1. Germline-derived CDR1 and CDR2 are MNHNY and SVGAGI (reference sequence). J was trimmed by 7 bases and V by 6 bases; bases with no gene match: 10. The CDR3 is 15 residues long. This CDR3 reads CASRSPGQGFQPQHF. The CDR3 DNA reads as TGTGCCAGCAGATCGCCGGGACAGGGCTTCCAGCCCCAGCATTTT.

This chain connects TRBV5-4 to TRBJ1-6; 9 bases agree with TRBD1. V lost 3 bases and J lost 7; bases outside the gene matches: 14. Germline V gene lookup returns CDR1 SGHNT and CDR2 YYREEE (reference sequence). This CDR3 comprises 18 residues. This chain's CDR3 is CASSWSRLTGGRNSPLHF. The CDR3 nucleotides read TGTGCCAGCAGCTGGAGCCGACTCACAGGGGGCAGGAATTCACCCCTCCACTTT.

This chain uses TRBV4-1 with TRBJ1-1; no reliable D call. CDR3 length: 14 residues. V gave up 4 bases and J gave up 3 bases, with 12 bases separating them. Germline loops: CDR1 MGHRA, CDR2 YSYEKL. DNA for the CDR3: TGCGCCAGCAGCCCGCCGGGTTTCGACACTGAAGCTTTCTTT. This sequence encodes CASSPPGFDTEAFF.

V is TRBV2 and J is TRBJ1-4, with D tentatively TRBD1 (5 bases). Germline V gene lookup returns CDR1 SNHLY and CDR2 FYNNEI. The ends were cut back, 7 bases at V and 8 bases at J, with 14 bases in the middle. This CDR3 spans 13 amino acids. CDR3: CASMLGVREKLFF. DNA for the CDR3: TGTGCCAGCATGTTAGGGGTCAGGGAAAAACTGTTTTTT.

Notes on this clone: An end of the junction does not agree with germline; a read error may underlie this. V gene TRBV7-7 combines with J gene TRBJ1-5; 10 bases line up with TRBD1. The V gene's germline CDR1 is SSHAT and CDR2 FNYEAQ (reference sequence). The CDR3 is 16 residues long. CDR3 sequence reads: CASSSRQGALDQPQHF. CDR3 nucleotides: TGTGCTAGCAGCTCCCGACAGGGGGCGTTGGATCAGCCCCAGCATTTT.

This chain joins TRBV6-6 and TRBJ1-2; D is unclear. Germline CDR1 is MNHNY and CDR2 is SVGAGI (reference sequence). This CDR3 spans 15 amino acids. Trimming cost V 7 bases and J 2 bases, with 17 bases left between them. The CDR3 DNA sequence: TGTGCCAGCACCCTCGTGCACCAGGAAAACTATGGCTACACCTTC. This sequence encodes CASTLVHQENYGYTF.

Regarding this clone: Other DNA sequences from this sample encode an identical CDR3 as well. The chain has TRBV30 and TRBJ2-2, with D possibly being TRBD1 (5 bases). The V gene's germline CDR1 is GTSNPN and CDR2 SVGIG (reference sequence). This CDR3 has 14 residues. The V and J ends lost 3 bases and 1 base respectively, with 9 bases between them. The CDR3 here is CAWRGQGNTGELFF. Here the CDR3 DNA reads TGTGCCTGGAGAGGTCAGGGGAACACCGGGGAGCTGTTTTTT.

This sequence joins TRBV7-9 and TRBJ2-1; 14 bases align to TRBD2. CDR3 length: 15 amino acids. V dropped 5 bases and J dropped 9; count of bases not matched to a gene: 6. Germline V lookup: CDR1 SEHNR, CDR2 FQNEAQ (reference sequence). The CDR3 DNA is TGTGCCAGCAGCCGGACTAGCGGGGGGCAGGGTGAGCAGTTCTTC. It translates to CASSRTSGGQGEQFF.

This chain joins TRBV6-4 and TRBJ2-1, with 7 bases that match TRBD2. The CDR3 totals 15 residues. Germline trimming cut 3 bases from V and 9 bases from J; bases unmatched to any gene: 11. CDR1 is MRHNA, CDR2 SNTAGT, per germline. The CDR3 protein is CASSEASGDGGEQFF. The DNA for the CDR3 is TGTGCCAGCAGTGAGGCTAGCGGTGACGGTGGTGAGCAGTTCTTC.

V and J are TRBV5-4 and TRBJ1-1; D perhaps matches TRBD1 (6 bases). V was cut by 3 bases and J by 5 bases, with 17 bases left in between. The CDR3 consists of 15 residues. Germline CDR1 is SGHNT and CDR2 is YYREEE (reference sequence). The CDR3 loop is CASSSQGRKETEAFF. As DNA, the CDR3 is TGTGCCAGCAGCTCACAGGGAAGGAAGGAGACTGAAGCTTTCTTT.

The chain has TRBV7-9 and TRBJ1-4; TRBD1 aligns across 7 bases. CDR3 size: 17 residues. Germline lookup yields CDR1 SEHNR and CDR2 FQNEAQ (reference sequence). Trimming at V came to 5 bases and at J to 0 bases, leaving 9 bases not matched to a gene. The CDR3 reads CASSPGQNFATNEKLFF. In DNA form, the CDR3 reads TGTGCCAGCAGCCCGGGACAGAACTTTGCAACTAATGAAAAACTGTTTTTT.

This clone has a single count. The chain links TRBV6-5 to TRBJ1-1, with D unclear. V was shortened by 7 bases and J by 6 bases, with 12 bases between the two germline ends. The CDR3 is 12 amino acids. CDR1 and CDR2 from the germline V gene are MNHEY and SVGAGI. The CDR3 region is CASTNTGSEAFF. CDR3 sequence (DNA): TGTGCCAGCACCAACACGGGATCTGAAGCTTTCTTT.

CDR3: CAWSGFNRGGSPLHF. DNA for the CDR3: TGTGCCTGGAGTGGCTTTAACAGGGGGGGGTCACCCCTCCACTTT. This chain joins TRBV30 and TRBJ1-6; 8 nucleotides match TRBD1. There are 15 residues in the CDR3. V lost 1 base, J lost 10 bases, and 9 bases stayed unmatched. Germline V gene lookup returns CDR1 GTSNPN and CDR2 SVGIG (reference sequence). The full variable domain, with the rest looked up from reference TRBV30 and TRBJ1-6, is SQTIHQWPATLVQPVGSPLSLECTVEGTSNPNLYWYRQAAGRGLQLLFYSVGIGQISSEVPQNLSASRPQDRQFILSSKKLLLSDSGFYLCAWSGFNRGGSPLHFGNGTRLTVT.

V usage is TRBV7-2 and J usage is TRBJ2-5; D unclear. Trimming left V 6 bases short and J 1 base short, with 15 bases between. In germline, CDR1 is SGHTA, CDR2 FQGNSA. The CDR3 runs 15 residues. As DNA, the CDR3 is TGTGCCAGCAGTCCGACCTTGGCGGCCCAAGAGACCCAGTACTTC. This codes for CASSPTLAAQETQYF.

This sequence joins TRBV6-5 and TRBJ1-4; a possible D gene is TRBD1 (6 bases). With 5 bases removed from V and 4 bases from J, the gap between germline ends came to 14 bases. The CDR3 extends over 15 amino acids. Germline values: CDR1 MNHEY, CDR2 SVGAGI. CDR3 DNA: TGTGCCAGCAGTAGAGGGGGAGCCTTTAATGAAAAACTGTTTTTT. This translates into CASSRGGAFNEKLFF.

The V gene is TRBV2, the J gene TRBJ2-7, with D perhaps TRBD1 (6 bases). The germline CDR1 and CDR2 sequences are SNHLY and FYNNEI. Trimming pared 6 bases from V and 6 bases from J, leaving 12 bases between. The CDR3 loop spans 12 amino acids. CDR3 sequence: CASREQGSEQYF. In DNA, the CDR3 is TGTGCCAGCAGGGAACAGGGAAGCGAGCAGTACTTC.

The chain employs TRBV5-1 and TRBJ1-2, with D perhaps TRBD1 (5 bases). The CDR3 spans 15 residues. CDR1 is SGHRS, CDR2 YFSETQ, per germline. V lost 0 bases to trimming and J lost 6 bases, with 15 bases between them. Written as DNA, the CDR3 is TGCGCCAGCAGCTTGGACGGCGGGGGATGGAATGGCTACACCTTC. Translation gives CASSLDGGGWNGYTF.